A single sample gave rise to the 5 T cell receptor beta chains below, sequenced in a study of PD-L1 blockade in urothelial cancer. Generated by immunoSEQ multiplex PCR, the TCRdb table keeps only in-frame clones and is missing some. The top ten clones hold approximately 1.7% of a sample with around 45,000 clones, 80% to 85% of them seen once. Specified time point: pretreatment peripheral blood. The sequencing used PBMCs, collected around atezolizumab (anti-PD-L1) treatment. The source is a middle-aged man with urothelial cancer.

This chain joins TRBV4-1 and TRBJ1-2; no definite D call. Between the trimmed V and J ends, which lost 3 bases and 4 bases, there was a span of 24 bases. This CDR3 has 18 amino acids. CDR1 and CDR2 (germline): MGHRA, YSYEKL. The CDR3 DNA reads TGCGCCAGCAGCCACCACTACGAGGACGCCCGGAGGGTCTATGGCTACACCTTC. Residues: CASSHHYEDARRVYGYTF.

This chain connects TRBV25-1 to TRBJ2-1; D may be TRBD1 (6 bases). The CDR3 totals 16 residues. CDR1 MGHDK and CDR2 SYGVNS come from the germline V gene. The germline V and J ends were trimmed by 1 base and 6 bases, with 16 bases remaining between them. The CDR3 sequence is CASSESFGTSPNEQFF. The CDR3 bases are TGTGCCAGCAGTGAATCCTTTGGGACAAGCCCCAATGAGCAGTTCTTC.

This clone was found a few times. This chain joins TRBV19 and TRBJ2-7, with 7 bases that match TRBD1. After removal of 5 bases from V and 4 bases from J, the junction contained 11 bases not matched to a gene. The CDR3 runs 15 residues. Germline V CDR1 and CDR2: LNHDA, SQIVND (reference sequence). Here the CDR3 reads CASSPTSGQRYEQYV. The CDR3 DNA is TGTGCCAGTAGTCCGACATCGGGACAGCGTTACGAGCAGTACGTC.

The chain links TRBV5-4 to TRBJ2-7, with TRBD1 matching 7 bases. After removal of 0 bases from V and 3 bases from J, the junction contained 3 bases not matched to a gene. This CDR3 spans 14 amino acids. Per the germline V gene, CDR1 is SGHNT and CDR2 is YYREEE (reference sequence). CDR3 in DNA: TGTGCCAGCAGCTTGGCGGGGACAGTCTACGAGCAGTACTTC. Residues: CASSLAGTVYEQYF.

V is TRBV6-5 and J is TRBJ1-1, with no clear D. Germline-derived CDR1 and CDR2 are MNHEY and SVGAGI. This CDR3 spans 14 amino acids. Trimming cost V 6 bases and J 1 base, with 12 bases left between them. The CDR3 DNA follows: TGTGCCAGCAGACCCCCGGGAGGGAACACTGAAGCTTTCTTT. Protein: CASRPPGGNTEAFF.